This T cell receptor beta chain emerged from a study of regulatory T cells in long-lasting Graves disease. General study results and limits: Graves' patients with persistent disease showed TCR diversity lower than patients newly diagnosed.

This clonotype occurred many times. Its cognate antigen is unknown. Time point meaning: newly diagnosed GD, antithyroid drugs for less than 3 months. With RNA extracted from PBMCs as input, the TCR library was made. The V and J ends lost 0 bases and 0 bases respectively, with 9 bases between them. CDR1 SGHNT and CDR2 YYREEE come from the germline V gene (reference sequence). CDR3 length: 15 residues. The authors built TCR beta libraries using iRepertoire HTBI primers and Arm-PCR of CDR3 regions. TCRdb re-analysed the multiplex PCR reads in MiXCR, keeping a single row per CDR3 protein. This table holds some 250,000 distinct CDR3 sequences, more than 15% found once. The same data also went into a second study, on T cells in Graves' hyperthyroidism and ophthalmopathy.

The receptor was derived from a woman in her 30s with Graves disease. This specimen was peripheral blood mononuclear cells (PBMCs), taken at new diagnosis, from a patient treated with antithyroid drugs. The gene calls are TRBV5-4 and TRBJ1-2, with D maybe TRBD1 (5 bases). CDR3 sequence (DNA): TGTGCCAGCAGCTTGGGGGGCCCTACTAACTATGGCTACACCTTC. Protein: CASSLGGPTNYGYTF.